A single sample is the source of the 30 T cell receptor beta chains below, sequenced in a study of breast tumors, draining lymph nodes, adjacent tissues. MiXCR was run by TCRdb on the multiplex PCR reads, yielding one entry per CDR3 protein. Among over 12,000 distinct CDR3 sequences, 45% to 60% were seen once, and the ten largest hold about 28%. The sequencing input was tumor-adjacent breast tissue. The source of these receptors is a female donor with breast cancer. Some clones in this sample may be carry-over from other donors' samples.

The rearrangement uses TRBV19 and TRBJ1-1; D may be TRBD1 (5 bases). CDR3 size: 14 residues. Germline V gene data show CDR1 as LNHDA and CDR2 as SQIVND (reference sequence). With 2 bases removed from V and 3 bases from J, the gap between germline ends came to 10 bases. CDR3 residues: CASSIRGVDTEAFF. CDR3 coding DNA: TGTGCCAGTAGTATAAGGGGAGTTGACACTGAAGCTTTCTTT.

The sample holds many counts of this clonotype. The V gene is TRBV27, the J gene TRBJ2-2, with TRBD1 matching 9 bases. The J segment lost 5 bases and the V segment lost 0 bases, leaving 7 bases of the junction unmatched. The germline CDR1 and CDR2 sequences are MNHEY and SMNVEV (reference sequence). This CDR3 has 17 residues. CDR3 in amino acids: CASSLSPGTGTTGELFF. The CDR3 DNA reads as TGTGCCAGCAGTTTATCTCCCGGGACAGGGACGACCGGGGAGCTGTTTTTT.

V gene TRBV20-1 combines with J gene TRBJ1-5, with D possibly TRBD1 on 5 matching bases. Between the trimmed V and J ends, which lost 0 bases and 2 bases, there was a span of 8 bases. Germline lookup yields CDR1 DFQATT and CDR2 SNEGSKA (reference sequence). The CDR3 consists of 14 residues. The CDR3: CSARDMGGNQPQHF. The CDR3 DNA reads as TGCAGTGCTAGAGATATGGGGGGCAATCAGCCCCAGCATTTT.

This chain uses TRBV20-1 with TRBJ2-7; 7 bases match TRBD2. Germline trimming cut 6 bases from V and 3 bases from J; bases unmatched to any gene: 2. The CDR3 is made up of 11 amino acids. Germline values: CDR1 DFQATT, CDR2 SNEGSKA (reference sequence). Here the CDR3 DNA reads TGCAGTGCCGGCGGGGGCTACGAGCAGTACTTC. Its protein product is CSAGGGYEQYF.

Details on this clonotype: The junction shows a germline mismatch at one end, possibly a read error. The chain employs TRBV20-1 and TRBJ1-2; D is perhaps TRBD1 (5 bases). CDR3 length: 12 residues. Germline-derived CDR1 and CDR2 are DFQATT and SNEGSKA (reference sequence). CDR3: CSARDQRGGSTF. In DNA form, the CDR3 reads TGCAGTGCTAGAGATCAAAGGGGAGGCTCCACCTTC.

This clonotype was detected ten times or more. V usage is TRBV19 and J usage is TRBJ2-5; a possible D gene is TRBD1 (6 bases). Germline CDR1 is LNHDA and CDR2 is SQIVND (reference sequence). This CDR3 comprises 15 residues. V was clipped by 6 bases and J by 2 bases, with 16 bases between them. CDR3: CASRSGAAQQETQYF. The DNA of the CDR3 is TGTGCCAGTAGGTCAGGGGCCGCCCAGCAAGAGACCCAGTACTTC.

This clonotype has ten or more counts. This chain connects TRBV29-1 to TRBJ2-7; possibly TRBD2 for D (5 bases). The CDR3 is 11 residues long. Per the germline V gene, CDR1 is SQVTM and CDR2 is ANQGSEA. Trimming removed 7 bases at V and 10 bases at J, with 17 bases between. The CDR3 loop reads CSAQIQREQYF. The CDR3 nucleotides are TGCAGCGCCCAAATACAGAGGGAACAGTACTTC.

The chain has TRBV7-2 and TRBJ1-6, with D perhaps matching TRBD1 (6 bases). This CDR3 contains 14 residues. The V end lost 4 bases, the J end lost 7 bases, and 11 bases lay between the germline ends. The germline V gene has CDR1 SGHTA and CDR2 FQGNSA. As DNA, the CDR3 is TGTGCCAGCAGCTACAGGGACCCCAATTCACCCCTCCACTTT. This gives the protein CASSYRDPNSPLHF.

In this sample, this clonotype turned up a few times. The junction departs from the called germline gene at one end, perhaps through a read error. J is TRBJ2-3 and V is TRBV6-5; TRBD2 matches at 9 bases. The CDR3 consists of 15 residues. Germline assignment: CDR1 MNHEY and CDR2 SVGAGI. CDR3 amino acids: CASSHSGGGDNTQYF. The CDR3 nucleotides read TGTGCCAGCAGTCACTCGGGCGGGGGGGATAATACGCAGTATTTT.

This rearrangement joins TRBV9 to TRBJ2-7; D might be TRBD2 (10 bases). Germline V gene sequence: CDR1 SGDLS, CDR2 YYNGEE. This CDR3 comprises 21 residues. The V and J ends lost 0 bases and 6 bases respectively, with 34 bases between them. In nucleotides, the CDR3 is TGTGCCAGCAGCGTAGGGACAGGGGCTGAGGGATCTAGCGGGAGAATCCCCGAGCAGTACTTC. Translation gives CASSVGTGAEGSSGRIPEQYF.

V gene TRBV6-6 combines with J gene TRBJ2-2, with a weak D call TRBD2 (5 bases). Looked up from germline, CDR1 is MNHNY and CDR2 is SVGAGI (reference sequence). V dropped 6 bases and J dropped 7 bases, with 15 bases sitting between them. The CDR3 loop spans 14 amino acids. The CDR3 sequence: CASSDGVDIGELFF. In DNA form, the CDR3 reads TGTGCCAGCAGCGACGGGGTCGACATCGGGGAGCTGTTTTTT.

The chain carries TRBV6-5 and TRBJ1-3, with D perhaps matching TRBD1 (6 bases). Germline assignment: CDR1 MNHEY and CDR2 SVGAGI. This CDR3 has 14 amino acids. The germline V and J ends were trimmed by 5 bases and 0 bases, with 8 bases remaining between them. The CDR3 coding sequence is TGTGCCAGCAGTGCGACAGGCTCTGGAAACACCATATATTTT. Translated: CASSATGSGNTIYF.

This clonotype was seen many times. The rearrangement joins TRBV3-1 to TRBJ2-5; 7 bases agree with TRBD1. Germline values: CDR1 LGHDT, CDR2 YNNKEL (reference sequence). The CDR3 has 15 amino acids. V shed 0 bases and J 6 bases; nucleotides not matched to a gene: 7. The CDR3 loop is CASSQDKGASQTQYF. CDR3 DNA: TGTGCCAGCAGCCAAGATAAGGGGGCGAGCCAGACCCAGTACTTC.

This clonotype counts as medium-sized (0.01 to 0.1%). The V gene is TRBV5-1, the J gene TRBJ2-1; D is undetermined. The ends were cut back, 7 bases at V and 0 bases at J, with 14 bases in the middle. Germline CDR1 SGHRS, CDR2 YFSETQ. The CDR3 spans 15 residues. CDR3 sequence reads: CASQDSPSSYNEQFF. The CDR3, as DNA: TGCGCCAGCCAAGATAGCCCTAGCTCCTACAATGAGCAGTTCTTC.

The J gene is TRBJ2-3, the V gene TRBV7-2; D uncertain. Trimming stripped 1 base from V and 0 bases from J, with 5 bases between. This CDR3 has 14 amino acids. The germline V gene has CDR1 SGHTA and CDR2 FQGNSA. The CDR3 loop is CASSLGRSTDTQYF. DNA of the CDR3: TGTGCCAGCAGCTTAGGCAGAAGCACAGATACGCAGTATTTT.

The rearrangement links TRBV2 to TRBJ2-7; D is undetermined. Germline V lookup: CDR1 SNHLY, CDR2 FYNNEI. The V end was cut by 4 bases, the J end by 5 bases, with 18 bases between. This CDR3 region has 15 residues. CDR3 coding DNA: TGTGCCAGCAGTGTAGGGCAGGACCTGAAAAACGAGCAGTACTTC. Translating gives CASSVGQDLKNEQYF.

V and J are TRBV5-1 and TRBJ2-7, with TRBD2 matching over 7 bases. V dropped 6 bases and J dropped 4; count of bases not matched to a gene: 13. CDR1 is SGHRS and CDR2 is YFSETQ in the germline V gene. The CDR3 spans 15 residues. The CDR3 region is CASTPQGAGVYEQYF. Here the CDR3 DNA reads TGCGCCAGCACCCCCCAAGGGGCGGGAGTTTACGAGCAGTACTTC.

This clonotype was detected ten times or more. Since a much larger clone is just one base distant, this may be a read error. The genes are TRBV6-1 and TRBJ2-6; D ambiguous. Germline CDR1 and CDR2: MNHNS and SASEGT. V lost 5 bases and J lost 0, with 8 bases in between. The CDR3 runs to 15 residues. The CDR3 coding sequence is TGTGCCAGCAGTCGTCGGAGCTCTGGGGCCAACGTCCTGACTTTC. Its protein product is CASSRRSSGANVLTF.

This clonotype was observed at least ten times. The genes are TRBV28 and TRBJ2-7; TRBD1 agrees at 9 bases. V lost 6 bases and J lost 4; bases outside the gene matches: 7. In germline, CDR1 is MDHEN, CDR2 SYDVKM. This CDR3 is built from 14 residues. The CDR3 sequence: CASRVGTGIYEQYF. The CDR3, as DNA: TGTGCCAGCAGGGTAGGGACAGGGATTTACGAGCAGTACTTC.

CDR3 bases: TGTGCTAGTGGTTTGGACCCGGCTCCCGAGCAGTACTTC. Protein sequence: CASGLDPAPEQYF. The chain has TRBV12-5 and TRBJ2-7; D is ambiguous. The CDR3 runs to 13 residues. Germline CDR1 reads LGHNT; CDR2 reads FRNRAP. Between the trimmed V and J ends, which lost 1 base and 6 bases, there was a span of 10 bases.

This clonotype was seen at least ten times. This chain links TRBV7-3 with TRBJ1-1, with 9 bases matching TRBD1. CDR1 SGHTA and CDR2 FQGTGA come from the germline V gene. The CDR3 loop spans 16 amino acids. J was trimmed by 7 bases and V by 0 bases; bases with no gene match: 9. The CDR3 nucleotides read TGTGCCAGCAGCTTAACCCCGACAGGGGGAGGCGGTGAAGCTTTCTTT. It codes for CASSLTPTGGGGEAFF.

V is TRBV4-1 and J is TRBJ2-7; a possible D gene is TRBD1 (5 bases). This CDR3 has 14 amino acids. CDR1 is MGHRA, CDR2 YSYEKL, per germline. V shed 4 bases and J shed 1 base, with 11 bases lying between them. CDR3 DNA sequence: TGCGCCAGCAGCCCCAAGGACACGTCCTACGAGCAGTACTTC. Translating it yields CASSPKDTSYEQYF.

The gene calls are TRBV20-1 and TRBJ2-1; 7 positions match TRBD2. V shed 4 bases and J 4 bases; nucleotides not matched to a gene: 7. This CDR3 has 14 amino acids. Germline V lookup: CDR1 DFQATT, CDR2 SNEGSKA (reference sequence). This CDR3 reads CSATSLAAYNEQFF. The CDR3, as DNA: TGCAGTGCTACTAGCCTAGCGGCTTACAATGAGCAGTTCTTC.

The table lists this clonotype with a few counts. J is TRBJ2-3 and V is TRBV12-1; TRBD2 was called by the table and not checked on the DNA. TRBV12-1 is classified as a pseudogene. The CDR3 contains 18 residues. The CDR3 loop reads CASSLGVCAGVSTDTQYF. Written as DNA, the CDR3 is TGTGCCAGCAGCTTAGGGGTGTGCGCGGGAGTTAGCACAGATACGCAGTATTTT.

This clonotype was counted many times. V usage is TRBV27 and J usage is TRBJ2-3, with a possible D match to TRBD1 (6 bases). The CDR3 covers 16 residues. From germline, CDR1 is MNHEY and CDR2 SMNVEV (reference sequence). Trimming cost V 4 bases and J 2 bases, with 16 bases left between them. CDR3 amino acids: CASSSLSRGFTDTQYF. CDR3 coding DNA: TGTGCCAGCAGTTCCCTGTCCAGGGGATTCACAGATACGCAGTATTTT.

In this sample, this clonotype is medium-sized. The chain combines TRBV4-3 with TRBJ1-3; D is unclear. CDR3 length equals 15 residues. Between the trimmed V and J ends, which lost 1 base and 0 bases, there was a span of 7 bases. The V gene's germline CDR1 is LGHNA and CDR2 YSLEER. CDR3 bases: TGCGCCAGCAGCCAAGGGAGCTCCTCTGGAAACACCATATATTTT. Its translation: CASSQGSSSGNTIYF.

This clonotype counts as medium-sized. The chain carries TRBV7-2 and TRBJ2-2, with 8 bases matching TRBD1. CDR1 is SGHTA and CDR2 is FQGNSA in the germline V gene. Trimming at V came to 4 bases and at J to 1 base, leaving 11 bases not matched to a gene. The CDR3 runs to 18 residues. CDR3 amino acids: CASSSLGGQGMNTGELFF. The CDR3 DNA reads TGTGCCAGCAGCTCCTTGGGCGGACAGGGTATGAACACCGGGGAGCTGTTTTTT.

This chain connects TRBV2 to TRBJ2-7, with TRBD1 matching over 7 bases. This CDR3 is 13 amino acids long. Per the germline V gene, CDR1 is SNHLY and CDR2 is FYNNEI. With 5 bases clipped from V and 0 bases from J, the junction kept 1 base outside the gene matches. Here the CDR3 reads CASSWDSSYEQYF. In nucleotides, the CDR3 is TGTGCCAGCAGTTGGGACAGCTCCTACGAGCAGTACTTC.

This clonotype was observed at least ten times. V and J are TRBV7-9 and TRBJ2-1; 7 bases fit TRBD2. Trimming at V came to 4 bases and at J to 3 bases, leaving 9 bases not matched to a gene. The CDR3 covers 16 residues. CDR1 and CDR2 (germline): SEHNR, FQNEAQ (reference sequence). CDR3 DNA sequence: TGTGCCAGCAGCTCCTCCACTAGCGCGAACTACAATGAGCAGTTCTTC. Protein sequence: CASSSSTSANYNEQFF.

With regard to this clonotype: Likely a read error: the CDR3 ends without its conserved phenylalanine or tryptophan. The chain uses TRBV5-1 and TRBJ2-3; TRBD1 matches 9 bases. CDR3 size: 14 residues. Germline lookup yields CDR1 SGHRS and CDR2 YFSETQ. The V segment lost 2 bases and the J segment 9 bases; nucleotides outside the gene matches: 7. CDR3 in amino acids: CASSLQGAGDTQYL. Here the CDR3 DNA reads TGCGCCAGCAGCTTACAGGGGGCTGGAGACACGCAGTATCTT.